Below are 2 T cell receptor beta chains sequenced from a single sample in a study of blood T cell repertoires in COVID-19 (dated by TCRdb to 2019 to 2021). The method behind the library was the immunoSEQ multiplex PCR assay. This immuneACCESS table, as held by TCRdb, lists in-frame sequences with V and J called but not all clones. Of the missing ones, under half trace to an unresolved V gene in checked studies; the others have no known cause. In all, the sample holds under 200,000 clones, and about 85% of those were seen once. Of the sample, around 5% falls within the top ten clones. The source material was peripheral blood. These receptors originate from a woman of 80 years or more with acute or convalescent COVID-19.

V is TRBV19 and J is TRBJ1-1; D perhaps matches TRBD1 (5 bases). Between the trimmed V and J ends, which lost 6 bases and 1 base, there was a span of 21 bases. CDR1 and CDR2 from the germline V gene are LNHDA and SQIVND (reference sequence). The CDR3 totals 17 residues. The CDR3 bases are TGTGCCAGTAGGTCAGGGCCCCAGGACAAGGGGAACACTGAAGCTTTCTTT. Amino acid sequence: CASRSGPQDKGNTEAFF.

This clone was seen just once. V is TRBV24-1 and J is TRBJ2-7; D not certain. V was trimmed by 1 base and J by 3 bases, leaving 6 bases between them. The CDR3 covers 13 residues. CDR1 KGHDR and CDR2 SFDVKD come from the germline V gene. The DNA of the CDR3 is TGTGCCACCAGTGATTTAAACAACTACGAGCAGTACTTC. Amino acid sequence: CATSDLNNYEQYF.